Listed here is a single T cell receptor (beta chain). The germline V gene has CDR1 KGHSH and CDR2 LQKENI. V gave up 6 bases and J gave up 7 bases; unmatched junction bases: 10. The CDR3 is made up of 15 amino acids. The protocol was immunoSEQ multiplex PCR, while the TCRdb copy is restricted to in-frame clones and leaves out a portion. Counted here are tens of thousands of clones, roughly 90% occurring once; the ten biggest clones make up about 3%. These data come from a study of T cells after somatic rescue of genetic block. The specimen sequenced was peripheral blood mononuclear cells (PBMCs). The sequence was collected from a man aged 30 to 39. J is TRBJ1-5 and V is TRBV18; 9 bases match TRBD1. In DNA form, the CDR3 reads TGTGCCAGCTCCCCGGGACAGGGTTGGCGCCAGCCCCAGCATTTT. Translated: CASSPGQGWRQPQHF.